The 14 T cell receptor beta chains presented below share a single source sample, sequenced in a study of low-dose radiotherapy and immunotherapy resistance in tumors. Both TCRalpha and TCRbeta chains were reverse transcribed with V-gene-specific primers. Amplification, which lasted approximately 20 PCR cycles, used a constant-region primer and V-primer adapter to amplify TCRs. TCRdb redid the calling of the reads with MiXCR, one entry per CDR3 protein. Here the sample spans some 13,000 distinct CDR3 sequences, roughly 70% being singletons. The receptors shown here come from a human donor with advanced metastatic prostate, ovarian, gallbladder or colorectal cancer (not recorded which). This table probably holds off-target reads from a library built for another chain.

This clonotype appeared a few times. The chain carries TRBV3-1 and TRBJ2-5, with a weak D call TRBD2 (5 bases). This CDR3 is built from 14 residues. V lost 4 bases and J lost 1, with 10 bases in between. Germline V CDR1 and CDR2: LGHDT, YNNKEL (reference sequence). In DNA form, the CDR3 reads TGTGCCAGCAGCCTTAGCGTGGCCCAAGAGACCCAGTACTTC. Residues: CASSLSVAQETQYF.

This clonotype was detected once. The CDR3 reads CATSRDEGQAAAVEQYF. In DNA form, the CDR3 reads TGTGCCACCAGCAGAGATGAAGGACAGGCTGCGGCAGTCGAGCAGTACTTC. The gene calls are TRBV15 and TRBJ2-7; TRBD1 matches at 7 bases. In germline, CDR1 is LNHNV, CDR2 YYDKDF (reference sequence). J gave up 6 bases and V 0 bases, and 14 bases lay outside the gene matches. This CDR3 has 17 residues.

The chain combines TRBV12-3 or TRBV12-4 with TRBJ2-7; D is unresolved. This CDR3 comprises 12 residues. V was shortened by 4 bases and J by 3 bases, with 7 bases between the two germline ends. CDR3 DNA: TGTGCCAGCAGTTCCCGATACTACGAGCAGTACTTC. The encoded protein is CASSSRYYEQYF.

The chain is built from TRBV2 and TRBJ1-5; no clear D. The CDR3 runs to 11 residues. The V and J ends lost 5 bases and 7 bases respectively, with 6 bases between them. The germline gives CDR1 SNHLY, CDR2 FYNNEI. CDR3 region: CASSRGQPQHF. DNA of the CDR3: TGTGCCAGCAGTCGAGGGCAGCCCCAGCATTTT.

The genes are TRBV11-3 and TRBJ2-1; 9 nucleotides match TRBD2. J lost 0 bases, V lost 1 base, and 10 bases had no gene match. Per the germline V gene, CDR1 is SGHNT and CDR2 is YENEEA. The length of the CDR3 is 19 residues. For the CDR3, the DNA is TGTGCCAGCAGCTTAGGGGGGAGCGGGGGGTTTAGCTCCTACAATGAGCAGTTCTTC. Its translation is CASSLGGSGGFSSYNEQFF.

The CDR3 coding sequence is TGTGCCAGCAGTTTTATAAGTAGCGCGAACACCGGGGAGCTGTTTTTT. The encoded protein is CASSFISSANTGELFF. The chain uses TRBV27 and TRBJ2-2; tentative D call: TRBD2 (5 bases). This CDR3 is built from 16 residues. Germline assignment: CDR1 MNHEY and CDR2 SMNVEV (reference sequence). With 3 bases removed from V and 0 bases from J, the gap between germline ends came to 11 bases.

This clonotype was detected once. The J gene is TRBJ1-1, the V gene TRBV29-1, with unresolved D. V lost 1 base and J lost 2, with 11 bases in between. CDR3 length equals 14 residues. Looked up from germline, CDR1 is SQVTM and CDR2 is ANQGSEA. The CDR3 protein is CSVEVWFTNTEAFF. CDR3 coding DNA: TGCAGCGTTGAAGTGTGGTTTACCAACACTGAAGCTTTCTTT.

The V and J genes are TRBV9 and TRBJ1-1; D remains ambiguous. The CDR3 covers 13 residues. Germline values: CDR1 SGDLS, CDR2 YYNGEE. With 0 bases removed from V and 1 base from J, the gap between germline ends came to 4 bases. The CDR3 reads CASSVDGNTEAFF. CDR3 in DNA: TGTGCCAGCAGCGTAGACGGGAACACTGAAGCTTTCTTT. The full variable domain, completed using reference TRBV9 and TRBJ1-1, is DSGVTQTPKHLITATGQRVTLRCSPRSGDLSVYWYQQSLDQGLQFLIQYYNGEERAKGNILERFSAQQFPDLHSELNLSSLELGDSALYFCASSVDGNTEAFFGQGTRLTVV.

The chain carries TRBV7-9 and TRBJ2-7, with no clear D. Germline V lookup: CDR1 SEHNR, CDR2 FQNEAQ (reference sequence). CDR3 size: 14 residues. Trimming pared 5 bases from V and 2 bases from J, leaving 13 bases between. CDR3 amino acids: CASSRVLIPYEQYF. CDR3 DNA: TGTGCCAGCAGCCGGGTCCTAATCCCCTACGAGCAGTACTTC.

This CDR3 reads CSAPGGWSGLAVDTQYF. CDR3 bases: TGCAGTGCGCCGGGGGGATGGTCGGGACTAGCGGTAGATACGCAGTATTTT. The chain uses TRBV20-1 and TRBJ2-3; TRBD2 agrees at 11 bases. Germline assignment: CDR1 DFQATT and CDR2 SNEGSKA (reference sequence). V trimming: 6 bases; J trimming: 5 bases; junction bases outside the gene matches: 16. The CDR3 is 17 amino acids.

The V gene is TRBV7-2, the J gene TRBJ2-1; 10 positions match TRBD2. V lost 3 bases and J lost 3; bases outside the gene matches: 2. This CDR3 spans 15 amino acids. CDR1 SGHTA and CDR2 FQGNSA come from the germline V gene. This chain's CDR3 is CASSFASGGYNEQFF. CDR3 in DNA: TGTGCCAGCAGCTTTGCTAGCGGGGGCTACAATGAGCAGTTCTTC.

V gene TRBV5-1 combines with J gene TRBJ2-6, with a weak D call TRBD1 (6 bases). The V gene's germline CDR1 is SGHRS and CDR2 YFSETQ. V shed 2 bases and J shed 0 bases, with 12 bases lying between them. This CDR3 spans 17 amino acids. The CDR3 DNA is TGCGCCAGCAGCTTCGGACAGCTGTACTCTGGGGCCAACGTCCTGACTTTC. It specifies CASSFGQLYSGANVLTF. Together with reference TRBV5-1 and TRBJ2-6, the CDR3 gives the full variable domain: KAGVTQTPRYLIKTRGQQVTLSCSPISGHRSVSWYQQTPGQGLQFLFEYFSETQRNKGNFPGRFSGRQFSNSRSEMNVSTLELGDSALYLCASSFGQLYSGANVLTFGAGSRLTVL.

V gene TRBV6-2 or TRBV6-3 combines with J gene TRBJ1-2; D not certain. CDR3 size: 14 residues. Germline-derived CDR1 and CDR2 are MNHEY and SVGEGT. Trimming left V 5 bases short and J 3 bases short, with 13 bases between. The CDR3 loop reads CASSDVDGYYGYTF. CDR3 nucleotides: TGTGCCAGCAGTGACGTGGACGGCTACTATGGCTACACCTTC.

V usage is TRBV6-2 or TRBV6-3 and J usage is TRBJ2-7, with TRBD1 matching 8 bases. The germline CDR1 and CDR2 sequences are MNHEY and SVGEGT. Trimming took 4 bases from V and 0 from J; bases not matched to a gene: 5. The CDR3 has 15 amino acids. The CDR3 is CASSSDRVASYEQYF. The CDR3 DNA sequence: TGTGCCAGCAGTTCGGACAGGGTAGCCTCCTACGAGCAGTACTTC.